These T cell receptor beta chains were read from a single sample in a study of cytomegalovirus exposure and HLA in healthy donors. TCRdb's table, derived via immunoSEQ multiplex PCR, lists solely in-frame clones and lacks some. This sample has approximately 180,000 clones, with more than 75% found just once. The sequencing input was PBMCs. Receptors originate from a woman younger than 30 in good health and CMV-seronegative. CDR3s include the opening cysteine and the closing phenylalanine or tryptophan. The D gene is left open where the match is weak. Size tells how often a clone was seen (once, few, many) or the class of an expanded clone, and some rows leave it out.

clone_size: -; j_call: TRBJ2-1; d_call: TRBD2; v_call: TRBV7-9; cdr3_aa: CASSTPGLAGNEQFF; cdr3_nt: TGTGCCAGCAGCACCCCGGGACTAGCGGGAAATGAGCAGTTCTTC
clone_size: -; j_call: TRBJ2-1; d_call: -; v_call: TRBV4-2; cdr3_aa: CASSQPSRAGNRNEQFF; cdr3_nt: TGTGCCAGCAGCCAACCCAGCCGGGCGGGAAACCGCAATGAGCAGTTCTTC
clone_size: -; j_call: TRBJ1-5; d_call: -; v_call: TRBV7-8; cdr3_aa: CASSLDPNQPQHF; cdr3_nt: TGTGCCAGCAGCTTAGATCCGAATCAGCCCCAGCATTTT
clone_size: -; j_call: TRBJ2-2; d_call: TRBD2; v_call: TRBV19; cdr3_aa: CASSITASGGAAGELFF; cdr3_nt: TGTGCCAGTAGTATAACGGCTAGCGGGGGGGCGGCCGGGGAGCTGTTTTTT
clone_size: -; j_call: TRBJ2-1; d_call: TRBD2; v_call: TRBV13; cdr3_aa: CASSSFLAGEYNEQFF; cdr3_nt: TGTGCCAGCAGCTCCTTCCTAGCGGGGGAGTACAATGAGCAGTTCTTC
clone_size: once; j_call: TRBJ2-1; d_call: -; v_call: TRBV19; cdr3_aa: CASSIVAAYNEQFF; cdr3_nt: TGTGCCAGTAGTATAGTAGCGGCCTACAATGAGCAGTTCTTC
clone_size: -; j_call: TRBJ1-2; d_call: TRBD1; v_call: TRBV28; cdr3_aa: CASKLTGNGASGGYTF; cdr3_nt: TGTGCCAGCAAGCTGACAGGGAATGGAGCGTCGGGGGGCTACACCTTC
clone_size: -; j_call: TRBJ1-1; d_call: -; v_call: TRBV29-1; cdr3_aa: CSVALYSEAFF; cdr3_nt: TGCAGCGTTGCGCTATACAGCGAAGCTTTCTTT
clone_size: -; j_call: TRBJ2-3; d_call: TRBD2; v_call: TRBV2; cdr3_aa: CASSGPPAGGLTHTDTQYF; cdr3_nt: TGTGCCAGCAGTGGGCCTCCAGCGGGGGGGCTCACACACACAGATACGCAGTATTTT
clone_size: few; j_call: TRBJ2-1; d_call: -; v_call: TRBV25-1; cdr3_aa: CASRQVGFYNEQFF; cdr3_nt: TGTGCCAGCAGACAGGTCGGATTTTACAATGAGCAGTTCTTC
clone_size: few; j_call: TRBJ1-2; d_call: -; v_call: TRBV5-1; cdr3_aa: CASSFDRLKGYTF; cdr3_nt: TGCGCCAGCAGTTTTGACAGGCTGAAGGGCTACACCTTC
clone_size: many; j_call: TRBJ2-2; d_call: TRBD2; v_call: TRBV5-1; cdr3_aa: CASSYQLAGEVITGELFF; cdr3_nt: TGCGCCAGCAGCTATCAACTAGCGGGAGAGGTAATTACCGGGGAGCTGTTTTTT
clone_size: -; j_call: TRBJ1-5; d_call: TRBD1; v_call: TRBV23-1; cdr3_aa: CASSRPGQISNQPQHF; cdr3_nt: TGCGCCAGCAGTCGACCGGGACAGATAAGCAATCAGCCCCAGCATTTT
clone_size: -; j_call: TRBJ2-5; d_call: -; v_call: TRBV5-5; cdr3_aa: CASSWPGDYQETQYF; cdr3_nt: TGTGCCAGCAGCTGGCCCGGAGATTACCAAGAGACCCAGTACTTC
clone_size: few; j_call: TRBJ1-4; d_call: TRBD1; v_call: TRBV6-4; cdr3_aa: CASSSGTGNEKLFF; cdr3_nt: TGTGCCAGCAGTTCCGGGACAGGGAATGAAAAACTGTTTTTT
clone_size: -; j_call: TRBJ2-1; d_call: -; v_call: TRBV4-1; cdr3_aa: CASSQVVGHASYNEQFF; cdr3_nt: TGCGCCAGCAGCCAAGTTGTGGGACACGCTTCCTACAATGAGCAGTTCTTC
clone_size: -; j_call: TRBJ2-7; d_call: TRBD1; v_call: TRBV5-1; cdr3_aa: CASSLEGGGYEQYF; cdr3_nt: TGCGCCAGCAGCTTGGAAGGGGGCGGGTACGAGCAGTACTTC
clone_size: -; j_call: TRBJ1-5; d_call: -; v_call: TRBV6-1; cdr3_aa: CASSAVGQYDNQPQHF; cdr3_nt: TGTGCCAGCAGTGCCGTTGGACAGTACGACAATCAGCCCCAGCATTTT
clone_size: -; j_call: TRBJ1-1; d_call: TRBD1; v_call: TRBV5-1; cdr3_aa: CASSPTGVNTEAFF; cdr3_nt: TGCGCCAGCAGCCCCACAGGGGTGAACACTGAAGCTTTCTTT
clone_size: -; j_call: TRBJ2-3; d_call: -; v_call: TRBV2; cdr3_aa: CASSLGGPADTQYF; cdr3_nt: TGTGCCAGCAGCCTAGGAGGGCCCGCAGATACGCAGTATTTT
clone_size: -; j_call: TRBJ2-3; d_call: -; v_call: TRBV4-1; cdr3_aa: CASSQGSTQYF; cdr3_nt: TGCGCCAGCAGCCAGGGGAGTACGCAGTATTTT
clone_size: -; j_call: TRBJ2-1; d_call: TRBD2; v_call: TRBV5-6; cdr3_aa: CASSALLAGVYNEQFF; cdr3_nt: TGTGCCAGCAGCGCACTACTAGCGGGAGTATACAATGAGCAGTTCTTC
clone_size: -; j_call: TRBJ2-1; d_call: -; v_call: TRBV5-1; cdr3_aa: CASFPNRERHHEQFF; cdr3_nt: TGCGCCAGCTTTCCAAACAGGGAACGTCATCATGAGCAGTTCTTC
clone_size: -; j_call: TRBJ1-3; d_call: TRBD1; v_call: TRBV7-2; cdr3_aa: CASSAGTVGNTIYF; cdr3_nt: TGTGCCAGCAGCGCTGGGACAGTGGGAAACACCATATATTTT
clone_size: -; j_call: TRBJ1-2; d_call: TRBD1; v_call: TRBV5-1; cdr3_aa: CASTPDRGGYGYTF; cdr3_nt: TGCGCCAGCACCCCCGACAGGGGTGGCTATGGCTACACCTTC
clone_size: -; j_call: TRBJ2-5; d_call: -; v_call: TRBV29-1; cdr3_aa: CSSRRNQETQYF; cdr3_nt: TGCAGCTCTCGGAGGAACCAAGAGACCCAGTACTTC
clone_size: -; j_call: TRBJ2-7; d_call: -; v_call: TRBV30; cdr3_aa: CAWSVGQSYEQYF; cdr3_nt: TGTGCCTGGAGTGTTGGGCAGTCCTACGAGCAGTACTTC
clone_size: -; j_call: TRBJ2-7; d_call: TRBD1; v_call: TRBV2; cdr3_aa: CASGKGGDEQYF; cdr3_nt: TGTGCCAGCGGGAAAGGGGGCGACGAGCAGTACTTC
clone_size: -; j_call: TRBJ2-7; d_call: -; v_call: TRBV19; cdr3_aa: CASRAGPEQYF; cdr3_nt: TGTGCCAGTAGGGCGGGCCCCGAGCAGTACTTC
clone_size: -; j_call: TRBJ1-2; d_call: -; v_call: TRBV30; cdr3_aa: CAWSFGENYGYTF; cdr3_nt: TGTGCCTGGAGTTTCGGGGAAAACTATGGCTACACCTTC
clone_size: -; j_call: TRBJ2-5; d_call: TRBD2; v_call: TRBV7-8; cdr3_aa: CASSLLAGGRETQYF; cdr3_nt: TGTGCCAGCAGCTTATTAGCGGGGGGGCGAGAGACCCAGTACTTC
clone_size: -; j_call: TRBJ1-2; d_call: TRBD1; v_call: TRBV7-9; cdr3_aa: CASSVGTGYGYTF; cdr3_nt: TGTGCCAGCAGCGTCGGGACAGGCTATGGCTACACCTTC
clone_size: -; j_call: TRBJ2-1; d_call: TRBD2; v_call: TRBV7-2; cdr3_aa: CASNLAGGDEQFF; cdr3_nt: TGTGCCAGCAACCTAGCGGGGGGAGATGAGCAGTTCTTC
clone_size: -; j_call: TRBJ1-4; d_call: -; v_call: TRBV30; cdr3_aa: CAWSRGRTEKLFF; cdr3_nt: TGTGCCTGGAGTCGGGGGAGGACTGAAAAACTGTTTTTT
clone_size: -; j_call: TRBJ1-1; d_call: -; v_call: TRBV5-4; cdr3_aa: CASSWSGNTEAFF; cdr3_nt: TGTGCCAGCAGCTGGTCGGGGAACACTGAAGCTTTCTTT
clone_size: -; j_call: TRBJ2-3; d_call: TRBD2; v_call: TRBV27; cdr3_aa: CASSFLAGGPRGTDTQYF; cdr3_nt: TGTGCCAGCAGTTTTCTAGCGGGAGGGCCGAGGGGCACAGATACGCAGTATTTT
clone_size: -; j_call: TRBJ2-4; d_call: -; v_call: TRBV9; cdr3_aa: CASSGDPFGVAKNIQYF; cdr3_nt: TGTGCCAGCAGCGGCGATCCGTTCGGAGTAGCCAAAAACATTCAGTACTTC
clone_size: -; j_call: TRBJ2-1; d_call: TRBD2; v_call: TRBV6-5; cdr3_aa: CASSYSIAGGHNEQFF; cdr3_nt: TGTGCCAGCAGTTACTCGATTGCGGGGGGCCACAATGAGCAGTTCTTC
clone_size: -; j_call: TRBJ2-2; d_call: -; v_call: TRBV27; cdr3_aa: CASSPLSAGELFF; cdr3_nt: TGTGCCAGCAGTCCCCTTTCGGCCGGGGAGCTGTTTTTT
clone_size: -; j_call: TRBJ2-2; d_call: TRBD2; v_call: TRBV5-5; cdr3_aa: CASSRAILAGGNTGELFF; cdr3_nt: TGTGCCAGCAGCCGAGCCATTCTAGCGGGGGGTAACACCGGGGAGCTGTTTTTT
clone_size: once; j_call: TRBJ1-2; d_call: -; v_call: TRBV12-2; cdr3_aa: CASRLVAGQGANGYTF; cdr3_nt: TGTGCAAGTCGCTTAGTCGCGGGACAGGGGGCGAATGGCTACACCTTC
clone_size: few; j_call: TRBJ2-3; d_call: TRBD1; v_call: TRBV29-1; cdr3_aa: CSVVRQGYTDTQYF; cdr3_nt: TGCAGCGTTGTAAGACAGGGATACACAGATACGCAGTATTTT
clone_size: -; j_call: TRBJ2-7; d_call: TRBD1; v_call: TRBV5-1; cdr3_aa: CASSLGDRGRAYEQYF; cdr3_nt: TGCGCCAGCAGCTTGGGGGACAGGGGAAGGGCCTACGAGCAGTACTTC
clone_size: -; j_call: TRBJ2-3; d_call: TRBD2; v_call: TRBV2; cdr3_aa: CASSGGAGWGTQYF; cdr3_nt: TGTGCCAGCAGCGGGGGGGCCGGGTGGGGGACGCAGTATTTT
clone_size: -; j_call: TRBJ2-7; d_call: TRBD2; v_call: TRBV18; cdr3_aa: CASSPGLAHEQYF; cdr3_nt: TGTGCCAGCTCACCGGGACTAGCGCACGAGCAGTACTTC
clone_size: -; j_call: TRBJ2-7; d_call: -; v_call: TRBV5-4; cdr3_aa: CASSLSGRKTYEQYF; cdr3_nt: TGTGCCAGCAGCCTTAGCGGAAGAAAGACCTACGAGCAGTACTTC
clone_size: -; j_call: TRBJ2-3; d_call: TRBD2; v_call: TRBV10-2; cdr3_aa: CASKGLADTDTQYF; cdr3_nt: TGCGCCAGCAAAGGACTAGCGGACACAGATACGCAGTATTTT
clone_size: -; j_call: TRBJ2-5; d_call: -; v_call: TRBV7-9; cdr3_aa: CASSPGTLTQETQYF; cdr3_nt: TGTGCCAGCAGCCCCGGGACTCTCACTCAAGAGACCCAGTACTTC